These 21 T cell receptor beta chains originate from one sample sequenced in a study of molecular identifiers for immune sequencing clone quantification. TCRdb re-analysed the PCR reads in MiXCR, keeping a single row per CDR3 protein. The profile shows around 470,000 distinct CDR3 sequences, roughly 26% of them singletons. Sequencing was done on a sample of naive CD8+ T cells from blood, with Jurkat cell RNA spiked in. Subset reported: FACS-sorted CD8+CD4-CCR7+CD45RA+ naive T cells. All receptors derive from a human donor in good health. Some libraries in this study had Jurkat cell RNA spiked in.

This clonotype has only a few counts. This chain uses TRBV12-3 or TRBV12-4 with TRBJ2-7; 9 bases are shared with TRBD1. Trimming cost V 5 bases and J 6 bases; bases outside gene matches: 11. The CDR3 spans 15 residues. The CDR3 bases are TGTGCCAGCAGTCCCACCCCCGGGACAGGGAGCGAGCAGTACTTC. Translation: CASSPTPGTGSEQYF.

This clonotype was counted a few times. The chain carries TRBV2 and TRBJ2-1; 10 positions match TRBD2. The germline CDR1 and CDR2 sequences are SNHLY and FYNNEI. Unmatched junction bases numbered 8, after V lost 5 bases and J lost 7 bases. The CDR3 is 15 amino acids. CDR3 residues: CASSYLAGGGNEQFF. CDR3 DNA sequence: TGTGCCAGCAGTTATTTAGCGGGAGGAGGGAATGAGCAGTTCTTC.

The table lists this clonotype with a few counts. This chain links TRBV5-6 with TRBJ2-3, with D perhaps assigned TRBD1 or TRBD2 (5 bases each). Germline V gene data show CDR1 as SGHDT and CDR2 as YYEEEE. V was cut by 4 bases and J by 0 bases, with 12 bases left in between. The CDR3 is 15 residues long. CDR3 amino acids: CASSLRDPSTDTQYF. The DNA for the CDR3 is TGTGCCAGCAGCCTCAGGGACCCTAGCACAGATACGCAGTATTTT.

A remark on this clonotype: This may be a read error: a much more frequent sequence differs by one nucleotide. V and J are TRBV10-3 and TRBJ2-5, with 7 positions matching TRBD2. There are 13 residues in the CDR3. In germline, CDR1 is ENHRY, CDR2 SYGVKD. The CDR3 loop is CAIIGTIQETRYF. The DNA for the CDR3 is TGTGCCATCATCGGGACTATCCAAGAGACCCGGTACTTC.

This clonotype was counted many times. A junction end diverges from the germline sequence, so it may reflect a read error. The chain uses TRBV5-1 and TRBJ1-6, with D perhaps TRBD1 (6 bases). Germline CDR1 and CDR2: SGHRS and YFSETQ. The CDR3 is 13 residues long. DNA of the CDR3: TGTGCCAGTAGTCCGGACAGCAATTCACCCCTCCACTTT. Its translation is CASSPDSNSPLHF.

This clonotype was picked up a small number of times. This chain joins TRBV6-2 or TRBV6-3 and TRBJ2-7; D possibly corresponds to TRBD2 (6 bases). The CDR3 runs to 12 residues. V lost 4 bases and J 5 bases, leaving 9 bases between the germline ends. Germline CDR1 MNHEY, CDR2 SVGEGT. The CDR3 sequence: CASSWRLDEQYF. The CDR3 region has the DNA TGTGCCAGCAGTTGGCGACTAGACGAGCAGTACTTC.

This chain links TRBV24-1 with TRBJ2-1; 10 bases map to TRBD2. The V segment lost 7 bases and the J segment 10 bases; nucleotides outside the gene matches: 15. This CDR3 comprises 16 residues. Per germline, CDR1 KGHDR and CDR2 SFDVKD. The CDR3 nucleotides are TGTGCCACCAGCGATATAGCTAGCGGGAGTGTGAACGAGCAGTTCTTC. Residues: CATSDIASGSVNEQFF.

Comments on this clonotype: Possible read error: a much larger clone is one base away. The gene calls are TRBV29-1 and TRBJ1-1; 7 nucleotides align to TRBD1. This CDR3 region has 13 residues. The germline V gene encodes CDR1 SQVTM and CDR2 ANQGSEA. The CDR3: CSAYSDRNIEAFF. The CDR3 coding sequence is TGCAGCGCATATTCGGACAGGAACATTGAAGCTTTCTTT. Supplemented by reference TRBV29-1 and TRBJ1-1, the full variable domain reads SAVISQKPSRDICQRGTSLTIQCQVDSQVTMMFWYRQQPGQSLTLIATANQGSEATYESGFVIDKFPISRPNLTFSTLTVSNMSPEDSSIYLCSAYSDRNIEAFFGQGTRLTVV.

Note on this clonotype: A much more abundant neighbour one base away suggests this may be a read error. The chain employs TRBV7-9 and TRBJ2-7, with TRBD2 matching 11 bases. Trimming removed 7 bases from V and 5 bases from J; junction bases left unmatched: 7. The CDR3 contains 14 residues. In germline, CDR1 is SEHNR, CDR2 FQNEAQ (reference sequence). The CDR3 DNA reads as TGTGCCAGCAACTCCACTAGCGGGAGCCACGAGCAGTACTTC. It yields the protein CASNSTSGSHEQYF.

About this clonotype itself: Since the CDR3 does not end with the conserved phenylalanine or tryptophan, this likely comes from a read error. The chain has TRBV7-9 and TRBJ1-5; D is ambiguous. Per the germline V gene, CDR1 is SEHNR and CDR2 is FQNEAQ (reference sequence). This CDR3 has 13 amino acids. This chain's CDR3 is CASSFDAGQRQHV. CDR3 coding DNA: TGTGCCAGCAGCTTCGACGCCGGGCAGCGCCAGCATGTT.

The V call is TRBV7-9, the J call TRBJ1-6, with D perhaps TRBD1 (6 bases). Germline CDR1 is SEHNR and CDR2 is FQNEAQ (reference sequence). Trimming stripped 3 bases from V and 11 bases from J, with 17 bases between. The CDR3 covers 15 residues. Here the CDR3 reads CASSFILQGFPPLHF. The CDR3 bases are TGTGCCAGCAGCTTCATCCTACAGGGTTTTCCACCCCTCCACTTT.

The chain joins TRBV7-9 to TRBJ2-7; 9 positions agree with TRBD1. The CDR3 loop spans 18 amino acids. J lost 0 bases, V lost 5 bases, and 14 bases had no gene match. Germline V gene sequence: CDR1 SEHNR, CDR2 FQNEAQ (reference sequence). The CDR3 coding sequence is TGTGCCAGCAGCACCGTCCCGGGACAGGGAGGGGACTCCTACGAGCAGTACTTC. Amino acid sequence: CASSTVPGQGGDSYEQYF. Full variable domain (rest looked up from reference TRBV7-9 and TRBJ2-7): DTGVSQNPRHKITKRGQNVTFRCDPISEHNRLYWYRQTLGQGPEFLTYFQNEAQLEKSRLLSDRFSAERPKGSFSTLEIQRTEQGDSAMYLCASSTVPGQGGDSYEQYFGPGTRLTVT.

V and J are TRBV12-3 or TRBV12-4 and TRBJ2-5; possibly TRBD1 for D (6 bases). V lost 8 bases, J lost 4 bases, and 17 bases lay in between. This CDR3 is 14 amino acids long. DNA of the CDR3: TGTGCCAGCGGTATAACAGGGCTCGGAGAGACCCAGTACTTC. Translating it yields CASGITGLGETQYF.

For this clonotype: Possible read error: a much larger clone is one base away. The J gene is TRBJ1-5, the V gene TRBV4-3; D is ambiguous. Germline V CDR1 and CDR2: LGHNA, YSLEER. CDR3 size: 14 residues. CDR3 sequence (DNA): TGCGCCAGCAGCCAAGATGCGAGCAATCAGTCCCAGCATTTT. As protein: CASSQDASNQSQHF.

This clonotype came up many times. The chain uses TRBV28 and TRBJ2-5, with 7 bases fitting TRBD2. Trimming removed 3 bases from V and 2 bases from J; junction bases left unmatched: 12. Germline assignment: CDR1 MDHEN and CDR2 SYDVKM. The CDR3 has 17 residues. CDR3 in DNA: TGTGCCAGCAGTTTCCCCCTTGGGGGAGGGCCTCAAGAGACCCAGTACTTC. It yields the protein CASSFPLGGGPQETQYF.

The chain combines TRBV12-3 or TRBV12-4 with TRBJ2-7, with D perhaps TRBD1 (6 bases). Trimming left V 5 bases short and J 4 bases short, with 15 bases between. The CDR3 runs to 14 residues. This chain's CDR3 is CASSHSRGAYEQYF. The CDR3 bases are TGTGCCAGCAGTCACTCCAGGGGAGCTTACGAGCAGTACTTC.

This clonotype appeared a few times. J is TRBJ2-7 and V is TRBV28; the match to TRBD2 covers 8 bases. This CDR3 has 14 amino acids. In germline, CDR1 is MDHEN, CDR2 SYDVKM. The V segment lost 8 bases and the J segment 4 bases; nucleotides outside the gene matches: 10. The CDR3 spells CASRIAGLDYEQYF. The CDR3, as DNA: TGTGCCAGCCGAATAGCGGGATTGGATTACGAGCAGTACTTC.

This clonotype has ten or more counts. This sequence joins TRBV7-2 and TRBJ2-1; D call uncertain. Between the trimmed V and J ends, which lost 7 bases and 2 bases, there was a span of 6 bases. From germline, CDR1 is SGHTA and CDR2 FQGNSA. CDR3 size: 12 residues. CDR3 bases: TGTGCCAGCACCCGTACCTACAATGAGCAGTTCTTC. Amino acids: CASTRTYNEQFF. Looking up the rest from reference TRBV7-2 and TRBJ2-1 gives the full variable domain: GAGVSQSPSNKVTEKGKDVELRCDPISGHTALYWYRQSLGQGLEFLIYFQGNSAPDKSGLPSDRFSAERTGGSVSTLTIQRTQQEDSAVYLCASTRTYNEQFFGPGTRLTVL.

The chain recombines TRBV9 with TRBJ2-3, with 10 bases lining up with TRBD2. Germline V gene lookup returns CDR1 SGDLS and CDR2 YYNGEE. The V segment lost 3 bases and the J segment 0 bases; nucleotides outside the gene matches: 19. The CDR3 sequence is 21 residues long. In DNA, the CDR3 is TGTGCCAGCAGCGCCACTTCTAGCGGGGGTTTGACGAGGTATAGCACAGATACGCAGTATTTT. It translates to CASSATSSGGLTRYSTDTQYF. Combining the CDR3 with reference TRBV9 and TRBJ2-3 gives the whole variable domain DSGVTQTPKHLITATGQRVTLRCSPRSGDLSVYWYQQSLDQGLQFLIQYYNGEERAKGNILERFSAQQFPDLHSELNLSSLELGDSALYFCASSATSSGGLTRYSTDTQYFGPGTRLTVL.

For this clonotype: The junction departs from the called germline gene at one end, perhaps through a read error. The chain combines TRBV4-1 with TRBJ1-1; no clear D. The length of the CDR3 is 13 residues. Germline-derived CDR1 and CDR2 are MGHRA and YSYEKL. The DNA for the CDR3 is TGCGCCAGCAGCCAGTTGGGGAACGCTGAAGCTTTCTTT. Its translation: CASSQLGNAEAFF.

This clonotype was observed a handful of times. The chain is built from TRBV19 and TRBJ2-4; 7 bases map to TRBD2. The trim removed 0 bases at V and 7 bases at J, leaving 6 bases unmatched. The CDR3 runs 15 residues. Germline V gene data show CDR1 as LNHDA and CDR2 as SQIVND (reference sequence). CDR3 in amino acids: CASSIDLAVMNIQYF. The CDR3, as DNA: TGTGCCAGTAGTATAGATCTAGCGGTGATGAACATTCAGTACTTC.